The 8 T cell receptor delta chains presented below share a single source sample, sequenced in a study of γδ T cells in repeated Plasmodium falciparum infection. Gammadelta T cells were flow-sorted from PBMC into Vgamma9/Vdelta2+ and Vdelta2-negative populations for bulk analysis. TCRdb re-called the multiplex PCR reads via CATT. The sample shows some 100,000 delta-chain clones, approximately 1.5% of them seen only once. Sequencing input: gamma-delta T cells from blood. All receptors derive from a pool of human donors (malaria-infected and uninfected, not separated).

As concerns this clone: The protein that TCRdb holds for this DNA derives from a much larger clone and differs from the translated DNA at residue 14, which likely indicates a read error; the protein shown here is translated from the DNA. The V gene is listed as TRDV2; no J gene was called; the table's D gene call, TRDD3, was not cross checked with the DNA. This CDR3 has 15 amino acids. The V gene's germline CDR1 is GEAIGNYY and CDR2 EKD. The CDR3 region is CACDTVGGYTDKLTF. CDR3 DNA: TGTGCCTGTGACACCGTGGGGGGCTACACCGATAAACTCACCTTT.

As regards this clone: The protein held in TCRdb is that of a much larger clone and does not match this DNA's translation at residue 5, likely because of a read error; the protein shown is translated from the DNA. The CDR3 spells CAYSALDGLYTDKLIF. In DNA, the CDR3 is TGTGCTTATTCGGCTTTAGATGGTCTGTACACCGATAAACTCATCTTT. The chain links TRDV1 to TRDJ1; D gene unclear. V gave up 11 bases and J gave up 0 bases, with 22 bases separating them. Germline CDR1 and CDR2: TSWWSYY and QGS. The CDR3 has 16 residues.

This clone has more than one count but fewer than ten. TCRdb assigns this DNA the protein of a much larger clone, which departs from its translation at residue 15; this likely reflects a read error, and the protein shown comes from translating the DNA. The chain couples TRDV2 to TRDJ1; D perhaps matches TRDD3 (5 bases). The J gene is absent in TCRdb and was assigned here via DNA matching to germline. The germline V gene has CDR1 GEAIGNYY and CDR2 EKD. V shed 1 base and J shed 0 bases, with 29 bases lying between them. There are 21 residues in the CDR3. The DNA of the CDR3 is TGTGCCTGTGACACGCTCGGAGTTCTCTCTCGTGGGGCCCCGCACACCGATAAACTCATCTTT. Residues: CACDTLGVLSRGAPHTDKLIF.

This clone appeared a few times. This probably arose from a read error, given a far larger clone one base away. This specimen includes other DNA sequences encoding the same CDR3. TRDV1 is the V gene, and the J gene was not called; the table's TRDD3 call for D was not verified on the DNA. The CDR3 runs to 15 residues. The V gene's germline CDR1 is TSWWSYY and CDR2 QGS. CDR3: CALGDFRWGGDKLIF. Here the CDR3 DNA reads TGTGCTCTTGGGGATTTTCGGTGGGGGGGCGATAAACTCATCTTC.

This clone was observed a handful of times. A read error is the likely source, as a far larger clone sits one nucleotide away. Distinct nucleotide sequences in the sample also encode this CDR3. In DNA, the CDR3 is TGTGCACTTGGGGATCGCCGGTGTAAACTCATCTTT. Encoded protein: CALGDRRCKLIF. The chain recombines TRDV1 with TRDJ1; D perhaps matches TRDD3 (6 bases). TCRdb does not report a J gene; here it was assigned by matching the DNA to germline references. CDR1 is TSWWSYY, CDR2 QGS, per germline. There are 12 residues in the CDR3.

This clone was detected only a few times. A read error likely explains this, since a far larger clone differs by one base. Other nucleotide sequences in the sample specify the same CDR3. The V and J genes are TRDV3 and TRDJ1; weak D call: TRDD3 (5 bases). Trimming pared 4 bases from V and 6 bases from J, leaving 27 bases between. Germline V gene data show CDR1 as TVYSNPD and CDR2 as GDNSRS (reference sequence). The CDR3 is 16 amino acids. CDR3 in amino acids: CASPTAWEIGWHKLIF. The CDR3 DNA sequence: TGTGCCTCTCCCACGGCCTGGGAGATAGGCTGGCATAAACTCATCTTT. Full variable domain (outside the CDR3, taken from reference TRDV3 and TRDJ1): CDKVTQSSPDQTVASGSEVVLLCTYDTVYSNPDLFWYRIRPDYSFQFVFYGDNSRSEGADFTQGRFSVKHILTQKAFHLVISPVRTEDSATYYCASPTAWEIGWHKLIFGKGTRVTVEP.

This clone occurred a few times. TCRdb's protein, taken from a much larger clone, differs from this DNA's translation at residue 6, likely owing to a read error; the protein displayed comes from the DNA. The chain has TRDV2 and TRDJ1, with TRDD3 matching 8 bases. TCRdb does not report a J gene; here it was assigned by matching the DNA to germline references. This CDR3 has 22 residues. Germline values: CDR1 GEAIGNYY, CDR2 EKD. V lost 0 bases to trimming and J lost 3 bases; unmatched junction nucleotides: 26. CDR3 sequence (DNA): TGTGCCTGTGACACCGGGAGAGTACACTCCCGGGGATGGGGGATGTTGGCCGATAAACTCATCTTT. Its protein product is CACDTGRVHSRGWGMLADKLIF.

In regard to this clone: For this DNA, TCRdb reports the protein of a much larger clone, which diverges at residue 14, most likely from a read error; the protein presented here is translated directly from the DNA. This rearrangement joins TRDV1 to TRDJ1, with D unresolved. The CDR3 covers 16 residues. The germline V gene has CDR1 TSWWSYY and CDR2 QGS. CDR3 bases: TGTGCTCTTGGGGAACTTGTGCTAGGGAGGGCCGATAAACCCATCTTT. Translation: CALGELVLGRADKPIF.